The 23 T cell receptor beta chains given below trace back to one sample, sequenced in a study of identical twins. MiXCR was run by TCRdb on the 5' RACE reads, yielding one entry per CDR3 protein. The repertoire consists of nearly 900,000 distinct CDR3 sequences, with 10% to 15% occurring once and the leading ten covering around 1.6%. This same sample was also taken into another study, of yellow fever vaccine responses in identical twins.

The sequencing input was PBMCs. The receptors stem from a woman aged 18-29 years in good health.

This clonotype was found a few times. The genes are TRBV20-1 and TRBJ1-4; D not certain. CDR1 and CDR2 (germline): DFQATT, SNEGSKA (reference sequence). This CDR3 has 14 residues. The ends were cut back, 0 bases at V and 0 bases at J, with 5 bases in the middle. This chain's CDR3 is CSARDQTTNEKLFF. The CDR3, as DNA: TGCAGTGCTAGAGATCAGACAACTAATGAAAAACTGTTTTTT.

This clonotype was picked up a small number of times. This chain connects TRBV4-1 to TRBJ2-1; the match to TRBD2 covers 8 bases. The CDR3 length is 13 residues. Looked up from germline, CDR1 is MGHRA and CDR2 is YSYEKL. The V gene end was trimmed by 2 bases and the J gene end by 8 bases; junction bases not matched to a gene: 2. The CDR3 sequence: CASSQPGGHEQFF. The CDR3 DNA follows: TGCGCCAGCAGCCAACCGGGGGGGCATGAGCAGTTCTTC.

This clonotype was seen more than once but under ten times. The chain carries TRBV6-1 and TRBJ2-2; TRBD1 might be the D (6 bases). This CDR3 region has 14 residues. CDR1 and CDR2 from the germline V gene are MNHNS and SASEGT. V lost 6 bases and J 7 bases, leaving 15 bases between the germline ends. CDR3 in DNA: TGTGCCAGCAGGTTGCTACAGGGCGGCGGGGAGCTGTTTTTT. Translating it yields CASRLLQGGGELFF.

This clonotype was observed at least ten times. The rearrangement links TRBV2 to TRBJ1-5; D gene ambiguous. There are 13 residues in the CDR3. Per the germline V gene, CDR1 is SNHLY and CDR2 is FYNNEI. The ends were cut back, 5 bases at V and 3 bases at J, with 8 bases in the middle. DNA for the CDR3: TGTGCCAGCAGTACTGAGATCAATCAGCCCCAGCATTTT. This gives the protein CASSTEINQPQHF.

This chain links TRBV19 with TRBJ1-5, with 7 bases fitting TRBD1. Germline V gene sequence: CDR1 LNHDA, CDR2 SQIVND (reference sequence). This CDR3 spans 15 amino acids. The junction had 9 bases not matched to a gene; V was cut back by 5 bases and J by 5 bases. CDR3 in DNA: TGTGCCAGTAGTCAACTAGACAGGGACTATCAGCCCCAGCATTTT. Protein product: CASSQLDRDYQPQHF.

This clonotype has only a few counts. V and J are TRBV15 and TRBJ1-1; D is ambiguous. Per the germline V gene, CDR1 is LNHNV and CDR2 is YYDKDF (reference sequence). The CDR3 sequence is 13 residues long. Between the trimmed V and J ends, which lost 0 bases and 4 bases, there was a span of 6 bases. The CDR3: CATSRDLRTEAFF. The CDR3 region has the DNA TGTGCCACCAGCAGAGATTTGCGCACTGAAGCTTTCTTT.

The sample holds a few counts of this clonotype. This chain uses TRBV3-1 with TRBJ1-5; D ambiguous. CDR1 is LGHDT and CDR2 is YNNKEL in the germline V gene (reference sequence). The V and J ends lost 1 base and 7 bases respectively, with 11 bases between them. The CDR3 consists of 14 residues. The CDR3 region is CASSQGILGQPQHF. The CDR3 DNA reads TGTGCCAGCAGCCAAGGCATTCTTGGACAGCCCCAGCATTTT. Variable domain in full (rest from reference TRBV3-1 and TRBJ1-5): DTAVSQTPKYLVTQMGNDKSIKCEQNLGHDTMYWYKQDSKKFLKIMFSYNNKELIINETVPNRFSPKSPDKAHLNLHINSLELGDSAVYFCASSQGILGQPQHFGDGTRLSIL.

This clonotype has only a few counts. This sequence joins TRBV12-3 or TRBV12-4 and TRBJ2-3; 7 positions agree with TRBD2. V shed 5 bases and J 4 bases; nucleotides not matched to a gene: 9. This CDR3 comprises 15 residues. The CDR3 spells CASSLRPSGADTQYF. In DNA form, the CDR3 reads TGTGCCAGCAGTCTCCGACCTAGCGGAGCAGATACGCAGTATTTT.

This clonotype has only a few counts. V is TRBV10-3 and J is TRBJ2-3; D remains ambiguous. The CDR3 covers 14 residues. V lost 5 bases and J lost 0, with 9 bases in between. CDR1 is ENHRY, CDR2 SYGVKD, per germline. CDR3 coding DNA: TGTGCCATCAGTACAAGAACTAGCACAGATACGCAGTATTTT. It yields the protein CAISTRTSTDTQYF.

This clonotype showed up just a few times. The gene calls are TRBV20-1 and TRBJ2-3; TRBD2 matches 9 bases. Germline CDR1 and CDR2: DFQATT and SNEGSKA (reference sequence). CDR3 length: 14 residues. V lost 7 bases, J lost 0 bases, and 5 bases stayed unmatched. CDR3 amino acids: CSVGAGGSTDTQYF. The CDR3 DNA is TGCAGTGTAGGAGCGGGGGGTAGCACAGATACGCAGTATTTT.

This clonotype has only a few counts. The V gene is TRBV7-3, the J gene TRBJ2-3; 14 nucleotides match TRBD2. V lost 3 bases to trimming and J lost 3 bases; unmatched junction nucleotides: 5. This CDR3 has 17 residues. Germline V lookup: CDR1 SGHTA, CDR2 FQGTGA. CDR3 amino acids: CASSLGLAGDRTDTQYF. The CDR3 DNA follows: TGTGCCAGCAGCTTGGGACTAGCGGGAGATCGGACAGATACGCAGTATTTT. The full variable domain, its missing parts supplied by reference TRBV7-3 and TRBJ2-3, is GAGVSQTPSNKVTEKGKYVELRCDPISGHTALYWYRQSLGQGPEFLIYFQGTGAADDSGLPNDRFFAVRPEGSVSTLKIQRTERGDSAVYLCASSLGLAGDRTDTQYFGPGTRLTVL.

The V and J genes are TRBV28 and TRBJ1-1, with no clear D. This CDR3 comprises 16 residues. The V gene's germline CDR1 is MDHEN and CDR2 SYDVKM. V lost 3 bases and J lost 5, with 19 bases in between. The CDR3, as DNA: TGTGCCAGCAGTTTTATTGGGATTGAGTCTGGGACTGAAGCTTTCTTT. Translation: CASSFIGIESGTEAFF. The variable domain in full, completed from reference TRBV28 and TRBJ1-1, reads DVKVTQSSRYLVKRTGEKVFLECVQDMDHENMFWYRQDPGLGLRLIYFSYDVKMKEKGDIPEGYSVSREKKERFSLILESASTNQTSMYLCASSFIGIESGTEAFFGQGTRLTVV.

This chain uses TRBV6-1 with TRBJ2-3; D is perhaps TRBD2 (5 bases). The CDR3 is 16 residues long. Germline V lookup: CDR1 MNHNS, CDR2 SASEGT. Trimming removed 4 bases at V and 2 bases at J, with 16 bases between. CDR3 loop: CASSGRGLTFTDTQYF. CDR3 DNA sequence: TGTGCCAGCAGTGGTCGTGGACTGACGTTCACAGATACGCAGTATTTT.

The chain recombines TRBV29-1 with TRBJ2-3; D is perhaps TRBD2 (6 bases). This CDR3 has 11 amino acids. The V end lost 7 bases, the J end lost 5 bases, and 10 bases lay between the germline ends. Germline CDR1 reads SQVTM; CDR2 reads ANQGSEA. The CDR3 spells CSAGVVDTQYF. In DNA, the CDR3 is TGCAGCGCGGGAGTGGTAGATACGCAGTATTTT.

This clonotype was seen a handful of times. The chain is built from TRBV6-1 and TRBJ2-7; D gene ambiguous. V was shortened by 2 bases and J by 3 bases, with 11 bases between the two germline ends. Per the germline V gene, CDR1 is MNHNS and CDR2 is SASEGT. The CDR3 sequence is 14 residues long. CDR3 region: CASSEMRQNYEQYF. In DNA form, the CDR3 reads TGTGCCAGCAGTGAAATGCGGCAGAACTACGAGCAGTACTTC.

This clonotype appeared many times. The chain has TRBV10-2 and TRBJ2-1; D call uncertain. V lost 7 bases to trimming and J lost 9 bases, with 10 bases between them. The length of the CDR3 is 11 residues. Germline V lookup: CDR1 WSHSY, CDR2 SAAADI. Written as DNA, the CDR3 is TGCGCCAGCACCGACTTGGGTGAGCAGTTCTTC. Encoded protein: CASTDLGEQFF.

This clonotype was seen at least ten times. The CDR3 spells CASRTGTGGINEQFF. CDR3 nucleotide sequence: TGCGCCAGCAGAACCGGGACAGGGGGCATTAATGAGCAGTTCTTC. The chain recombines TRBV5-1 with TRBJ2-1; TRBD1 agrees at 12 bases. The V gene's germline CDR1 is SGHRS and CDR2 YFSETQ. This CDR3 has 15 residues. V lost 5 bases and J lost 7; bases outside the gene matches: 7. The variable domain in full, completed from reference TRBV5-1 and TRBJ2-1, reads KAGVTQTPRYLIKTRGQQVTLSCSPISGHRSVSWYQQTPGQGLQFLFEYFSETQRNKGNFPGRFSGRQFSNSRSEMNVSTLELGDSALYLCASRTGTGGINEQFFGPGTRLTVL.

The sample holds a few counts of this clonotype. The V and J genes are TRBV20-1 and TRBJ2-1, with TRBD2 matching over 11 bases. Looked up from germline, CDR1 is DFQATT and CDR2 is SNEGSKA (reference sequence). CDR3 size: 18 residues. The J segment lost 5 bases and the V segment lost 2 bases, leaving 14 bases of the junction unmatched. The CDR3, as DNA: TGCAGTGCTAGATCGGAGGTAGCGGGGGGGCGTCGCCACAATGAGCAGTTCTTC. Protein: CSARSEVAGGRRHNEQFF.

This clonotype was counted a few times. The rearrangement uses TRBV6-1 and TRBJ2-3; D perhaps matches TRBD2 (6 bases). Germline V lookup: CDR1 MNHNS, CDR2 SASEGT. CDR3 length: 15 residues. DNA of the CDR3: TGTGCGGGGGTAGCGGAGTTTTCTAGCACAGATACGCAGTATTTT. Encoded protein: CAGVAEFSSTDTQYF.

The V call is TRBV28, the J call TRBJ2-5; perhaps TRBD1 as D (6 bases). The V end lost 9 bases, the J end lost 7 bases, and 15 bases lay between the germline ends. The CDR3 is 12 amino acids. In germline, CDR1 is MDHEN, CDR2 SYDVKM. This chain's CDR3 is CARRQAAGTQYF. Written as DNA, the CDR3 is TGTGCCAGGCGACAGGCCGCGGGGACCCAGTACTTC.

J is TRBJ2-5 and V is TRBV10-3; D may be TRBD1 (5 bases). Trimming removed 7 bases from V and 0 bases from J, with 15 bases in between. The germline V gene has CDR1 ENHRY and CDR2 SYGVKD. This CDR3 contains 15 residues. Here the CDR3 reads CAIKGQDSYQETQYF. CDR3 DNA sequence: TGTGCCATCAAGGGGCAGGATTCGTACCAAGAGACCCAGTACTTC.

There are a few counts of this clonotype. The chain employs TRBV24-1 and TRBJ2-7, with D possibly being TRBD1 (5 bases). V was pared by 3 bases and J by 2 bases, with 16 bases between. The CDR3 runs to 16 residues. Germline values: CDR1 KGHDR, CDR2 SFDVKD. Here the CDR3 reads CATSDRPRQPAYEQYV. CDR3 in DNA: TGTGCCACCAGTGATCGACCGAGACAGCCAGCCTACGAGCAGTACGTC.

This clonotype was found many times. One end of the junction is discordant with germline, which a read error may explain. The chain joins TRBV5-1 to TRBJ2-5; D uncertain. In germline, CDR1 is SGHRS, CDR2 YFSETQ. The CDR3 covers 12 residues. CDR3 sequence: CASSLGTETQYF. The CDR3 coding sequence is TGTGCCAGCAGCTTAGGAACGGAGACCCAGTACTTC.